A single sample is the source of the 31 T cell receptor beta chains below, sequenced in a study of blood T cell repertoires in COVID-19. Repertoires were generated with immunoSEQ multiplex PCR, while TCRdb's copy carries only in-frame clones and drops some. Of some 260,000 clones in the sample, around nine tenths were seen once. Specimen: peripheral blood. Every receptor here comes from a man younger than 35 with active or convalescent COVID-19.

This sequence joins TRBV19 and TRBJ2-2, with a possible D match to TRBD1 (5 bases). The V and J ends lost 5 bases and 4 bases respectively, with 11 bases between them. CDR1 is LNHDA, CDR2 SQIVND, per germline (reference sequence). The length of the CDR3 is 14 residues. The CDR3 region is CASSFDRGTGELFF. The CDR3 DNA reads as TGTGCCAGTAGTTTTGATAGGGGCACCGGGGAGCTGTTTTTT.

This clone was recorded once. The CDR3 here is CASSPRGFQETQYF. Written as DNA, the CDR3 is TGTGCCAGCAGCCCCCGAGGGTTCCAAGAGACCCAGTACTTC. J is TRBJ2-5 and V is TRBV9; TRBD2 is a possible D gene (5 bases). V was shortened by 4 bases and J by 1 base, with 11 bases between the two germline ends. Germline lookup yields CDR1 SGDLS and CDR2 YYNGEE. The length of the CDR3 is 14 residues.

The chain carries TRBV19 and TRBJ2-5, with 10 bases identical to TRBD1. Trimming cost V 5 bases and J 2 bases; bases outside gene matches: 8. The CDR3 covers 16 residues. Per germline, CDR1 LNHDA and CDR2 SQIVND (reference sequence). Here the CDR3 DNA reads TGTGCCAGTAGTCTCCGGACAGGGGGTTATCAAGAGACCCAGTACTTC. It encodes CASSLRTGGYQETQYF.

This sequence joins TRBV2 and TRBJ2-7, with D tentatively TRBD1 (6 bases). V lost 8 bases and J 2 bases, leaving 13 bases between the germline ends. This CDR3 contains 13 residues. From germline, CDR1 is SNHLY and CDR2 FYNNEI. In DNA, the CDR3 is TGTGCCAGCGGTGGGACACCAACCTACGAGCAGTACTTC. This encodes CASGGTPTYEQYF. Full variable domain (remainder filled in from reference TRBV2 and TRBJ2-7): EPEVTQTPSHQVTQMGQEVILRCVPISNHLYFYWYRQILGQKVEFLVSFYNNEISEKSEIFDDQFSVERPDGSNFTLKIRSTKLEDSAMYFCASGGTPTYEQYFGPGTRLTVT.

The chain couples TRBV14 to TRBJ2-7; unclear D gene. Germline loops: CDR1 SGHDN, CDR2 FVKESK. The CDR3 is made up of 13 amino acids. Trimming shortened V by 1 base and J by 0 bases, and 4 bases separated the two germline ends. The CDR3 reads CASSQAGSYEQYF. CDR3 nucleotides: TGTGCCAGCAGCCAAGCGGGCTCCTACGAGCAGTACTTC.

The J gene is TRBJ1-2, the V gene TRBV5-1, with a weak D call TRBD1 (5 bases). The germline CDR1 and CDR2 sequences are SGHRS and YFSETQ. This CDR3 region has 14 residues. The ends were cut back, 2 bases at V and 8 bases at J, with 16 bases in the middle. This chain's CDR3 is CASSLEPRVIGYTF. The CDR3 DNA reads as TGCGCCAGCAGCTTAGAGCCCAGGGTGATCGGCTACACCTTC.

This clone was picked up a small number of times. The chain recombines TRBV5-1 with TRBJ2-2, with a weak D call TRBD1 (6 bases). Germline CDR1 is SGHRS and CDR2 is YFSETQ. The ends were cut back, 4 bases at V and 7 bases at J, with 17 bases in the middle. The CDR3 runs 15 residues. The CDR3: CASSPPGQPNGELFF. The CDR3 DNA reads TGCGCCAGCAGCCCCCCGGGACAACCAAACGGGGAGCTGTTTTTT. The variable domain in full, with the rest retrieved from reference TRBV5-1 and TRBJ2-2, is KAGVTQTPRYLIKTRGQQVTLSCSPISGHRSVSWYQQTPGQGLQFLFEYFSETQRNKGNFPGRFSGRQFSNSRSEMNVSTLELGDSALYLCASSPPGQPNGELFFGEGSRLTVL.

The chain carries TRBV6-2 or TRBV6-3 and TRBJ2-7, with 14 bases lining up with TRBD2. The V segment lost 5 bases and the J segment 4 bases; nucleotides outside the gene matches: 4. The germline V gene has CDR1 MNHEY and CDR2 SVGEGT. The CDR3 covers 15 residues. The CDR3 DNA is TGTGCCAGCAGTAAGGGACTAGCGGGAGAATACGAGCAGTACTTC. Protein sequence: CASSKGLAGEYEQYF.

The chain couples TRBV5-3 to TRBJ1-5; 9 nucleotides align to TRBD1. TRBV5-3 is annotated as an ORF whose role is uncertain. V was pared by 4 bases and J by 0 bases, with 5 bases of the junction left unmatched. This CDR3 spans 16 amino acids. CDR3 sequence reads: CARSPGQGLSNQPQHF. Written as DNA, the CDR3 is TGTGCCAGAAGCCCCGGACAGGGGCTTAGCAATCAGCCCCAGCATTTT.

CDR3 in amino acids: CASSSHKNYGYTF. CDR3 nucleotides: TGTGCCAGCAGTTCCCACAAGAACTATGGCTACACCTTC. The chain joins TRBV28 to TRBJ1-2; D unresolved. V lost 4 bases, J lost 2 bases, and 8 bases lay in between. The CDR3 has 13 amino acids. Germline V CDR1 and CDR2: MDHEN, SYDVKM.

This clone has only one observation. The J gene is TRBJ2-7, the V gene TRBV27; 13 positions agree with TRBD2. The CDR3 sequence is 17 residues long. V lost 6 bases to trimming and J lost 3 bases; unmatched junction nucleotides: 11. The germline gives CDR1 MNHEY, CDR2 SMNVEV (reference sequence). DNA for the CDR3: TGTGCCAGCAGCCCAATCGGGACTAGCGGGGTGGTCTACGAGCAGTACTTC. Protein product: CASSPIGTSGVVYEQYF.

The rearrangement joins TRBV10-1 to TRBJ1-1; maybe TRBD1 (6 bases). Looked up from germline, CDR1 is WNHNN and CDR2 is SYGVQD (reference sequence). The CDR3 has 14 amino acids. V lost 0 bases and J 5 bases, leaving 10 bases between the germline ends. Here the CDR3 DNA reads TGCGCCAGCAGTGAGTCGGACAGCGCTACTGAAGCTTTCTTT. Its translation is CASSESDSATEAFF.

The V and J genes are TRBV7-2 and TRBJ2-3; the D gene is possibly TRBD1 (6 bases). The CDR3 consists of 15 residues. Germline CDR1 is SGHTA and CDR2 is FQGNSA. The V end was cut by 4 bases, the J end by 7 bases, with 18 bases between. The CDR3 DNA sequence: TGTGCCAGCAGCTCAAGACAGGATTCAGTTTATACGCAGTATTTT. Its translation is CASSSRQDSVYTQYF.

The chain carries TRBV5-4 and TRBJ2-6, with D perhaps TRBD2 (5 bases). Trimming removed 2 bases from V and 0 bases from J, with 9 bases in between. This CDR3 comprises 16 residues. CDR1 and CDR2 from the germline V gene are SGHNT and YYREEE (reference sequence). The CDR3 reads CASSLGGISGANVLTF. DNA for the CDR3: TGTGCCAGCAGCTTAGGAGGTATCTCTGGGGCCAACGTCCTGACTTTC.

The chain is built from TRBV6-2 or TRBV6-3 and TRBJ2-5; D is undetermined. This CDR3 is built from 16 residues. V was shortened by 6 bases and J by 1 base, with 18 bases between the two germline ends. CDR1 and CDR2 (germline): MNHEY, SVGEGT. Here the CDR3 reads CASSFLPQNFQETQYF. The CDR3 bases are TGTGCCAGCAGCTTCCTCCCACAGAATTTCCAAGAGACCCAGTACTTC.

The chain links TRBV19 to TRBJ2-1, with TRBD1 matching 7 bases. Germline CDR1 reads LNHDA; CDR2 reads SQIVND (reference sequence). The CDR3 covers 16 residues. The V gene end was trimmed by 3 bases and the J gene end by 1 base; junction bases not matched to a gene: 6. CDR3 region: CASSIFMTGSYNEQFF. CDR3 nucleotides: TGTGCCAGTAGTATCTTTATGACAGGGTCCTACAATGAGCAGTTCTTC.

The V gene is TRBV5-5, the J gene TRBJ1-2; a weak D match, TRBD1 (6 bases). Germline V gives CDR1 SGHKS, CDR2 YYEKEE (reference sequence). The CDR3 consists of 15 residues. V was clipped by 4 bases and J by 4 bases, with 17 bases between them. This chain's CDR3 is CASSLGVRGGYGYTF. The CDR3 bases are TGTGCCAGCAGCCTAGGGGTTAGGGGGGGCTATGGCTACACCTTC.

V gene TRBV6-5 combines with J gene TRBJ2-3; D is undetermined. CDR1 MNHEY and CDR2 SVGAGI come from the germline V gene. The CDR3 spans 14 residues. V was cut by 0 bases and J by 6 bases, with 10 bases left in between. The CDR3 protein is CASSYSWPGDTQYF. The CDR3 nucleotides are TGTGCCAGCAGTTACTCGTGGCCTGGCGATACGCAGTATTTT.

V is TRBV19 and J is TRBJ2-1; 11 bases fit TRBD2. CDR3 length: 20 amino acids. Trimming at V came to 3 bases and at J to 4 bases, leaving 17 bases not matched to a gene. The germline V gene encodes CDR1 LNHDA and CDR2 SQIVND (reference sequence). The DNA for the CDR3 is TGTGCCAGTAGTATCCCGGGACTAGCGGATCCCCTTGTCCTATACAATGAGCAGTTCTTC. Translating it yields CASSIPGLADPLVLYNEQFF.

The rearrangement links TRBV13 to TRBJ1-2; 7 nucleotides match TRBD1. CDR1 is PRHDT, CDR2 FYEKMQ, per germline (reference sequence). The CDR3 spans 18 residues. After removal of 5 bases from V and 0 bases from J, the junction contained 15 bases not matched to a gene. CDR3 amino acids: CASSPGGTQGTTNYGYTF. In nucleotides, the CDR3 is TGTGCCAGCAGCCCCGGAGGAACACAGGGGACCACTAACTATGGCTACACCTTC.

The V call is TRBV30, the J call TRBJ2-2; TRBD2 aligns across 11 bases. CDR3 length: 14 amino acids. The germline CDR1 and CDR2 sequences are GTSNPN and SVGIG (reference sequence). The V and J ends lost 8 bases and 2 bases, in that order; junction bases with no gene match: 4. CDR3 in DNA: TGTGCCGTCAGACTAGCGGGAAACACCGGGGAGCTGTTTTTT. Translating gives CAVRLAGNTGELFF.

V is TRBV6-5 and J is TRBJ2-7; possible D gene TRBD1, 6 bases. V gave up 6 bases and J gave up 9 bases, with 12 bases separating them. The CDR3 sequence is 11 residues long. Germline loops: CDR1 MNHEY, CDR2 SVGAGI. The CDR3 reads CASSQGMGQYF. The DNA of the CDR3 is TGTGCCAGCAGCCAGGGGATGGGGCAGTACTTC.

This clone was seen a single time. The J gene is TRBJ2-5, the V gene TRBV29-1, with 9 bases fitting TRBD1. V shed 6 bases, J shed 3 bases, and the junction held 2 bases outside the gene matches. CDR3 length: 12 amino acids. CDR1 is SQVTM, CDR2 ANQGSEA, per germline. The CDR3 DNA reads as TGCAGCGTACGGACAGGGGAAGAGACCCAGTACTTC. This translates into CSVRTGEETQYF.

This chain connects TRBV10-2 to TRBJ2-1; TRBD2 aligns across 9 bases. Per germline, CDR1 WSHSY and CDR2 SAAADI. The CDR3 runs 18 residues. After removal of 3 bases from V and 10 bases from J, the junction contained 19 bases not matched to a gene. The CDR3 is CASSDFPRGGRVFGEQFF. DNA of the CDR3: TGCGCCAGCAGTGATTTCCCCCGAGGCGGGAGGGTTTTCGGCGAGCAGTTCTTC.

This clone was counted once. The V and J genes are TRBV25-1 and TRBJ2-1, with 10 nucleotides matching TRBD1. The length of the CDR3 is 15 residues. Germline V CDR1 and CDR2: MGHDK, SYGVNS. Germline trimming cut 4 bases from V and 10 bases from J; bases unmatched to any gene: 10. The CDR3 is CASSVAGQGPKEQFF. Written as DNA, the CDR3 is TGTGCCAGCAGTGTCGCGGGACAGGGGCCCAAGGAGCAGTTCTTC.

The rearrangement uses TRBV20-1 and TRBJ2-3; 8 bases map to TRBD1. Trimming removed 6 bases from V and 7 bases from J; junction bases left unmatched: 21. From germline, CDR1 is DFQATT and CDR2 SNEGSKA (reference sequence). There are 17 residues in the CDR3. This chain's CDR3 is CSASPGTGLSGAYTQYF. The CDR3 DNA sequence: TGCAGTGCAAGTCCCGGGACAGGTTTGTCCGGCGCGTATACGCAGTATTTT.

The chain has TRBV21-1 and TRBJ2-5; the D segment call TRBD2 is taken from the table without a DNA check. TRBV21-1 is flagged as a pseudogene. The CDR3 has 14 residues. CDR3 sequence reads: CASSNSLAQETQYF. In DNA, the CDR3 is TGTGCCAGCAGCAACTCCCTAGCGCAAGAGACCCAGTACTTC.

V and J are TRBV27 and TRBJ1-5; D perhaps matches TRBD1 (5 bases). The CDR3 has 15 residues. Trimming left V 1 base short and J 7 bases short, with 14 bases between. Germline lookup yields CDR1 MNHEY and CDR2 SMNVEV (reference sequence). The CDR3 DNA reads TGTGCCAGCAGTTTATACAAGGCCAAGGGGCAGCCCCAGCATTTT. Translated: CASSLYKAKGQPQHF.

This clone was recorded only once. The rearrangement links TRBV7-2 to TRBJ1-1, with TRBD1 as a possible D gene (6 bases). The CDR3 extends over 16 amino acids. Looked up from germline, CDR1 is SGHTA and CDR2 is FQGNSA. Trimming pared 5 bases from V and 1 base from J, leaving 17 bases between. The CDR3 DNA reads TGTGCCAGCAGCGTAGACCGGGACACGTGGAACACTGAAGCTTTCTTT. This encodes CASSVDRDTWNTEAFF.

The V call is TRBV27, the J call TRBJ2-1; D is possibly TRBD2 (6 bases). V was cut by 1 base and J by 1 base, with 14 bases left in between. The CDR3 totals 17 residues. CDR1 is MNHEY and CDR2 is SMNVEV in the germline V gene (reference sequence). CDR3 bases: TGTGCCAGCAGTTTATTAGCGGCACTTACTTCCTACAATGAGCAGTTCTTC. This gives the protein CASSLLAALTSYNEQFF.

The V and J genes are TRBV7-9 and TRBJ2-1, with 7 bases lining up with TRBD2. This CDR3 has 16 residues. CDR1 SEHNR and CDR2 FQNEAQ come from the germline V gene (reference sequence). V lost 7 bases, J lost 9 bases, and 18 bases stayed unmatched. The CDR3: CASTPGRVEGGTEQFF. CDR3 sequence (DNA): TGTGCCAGCACCCCAGGGAGGGTAGAGGGAGGGACTGAGCAGTTCTTC.